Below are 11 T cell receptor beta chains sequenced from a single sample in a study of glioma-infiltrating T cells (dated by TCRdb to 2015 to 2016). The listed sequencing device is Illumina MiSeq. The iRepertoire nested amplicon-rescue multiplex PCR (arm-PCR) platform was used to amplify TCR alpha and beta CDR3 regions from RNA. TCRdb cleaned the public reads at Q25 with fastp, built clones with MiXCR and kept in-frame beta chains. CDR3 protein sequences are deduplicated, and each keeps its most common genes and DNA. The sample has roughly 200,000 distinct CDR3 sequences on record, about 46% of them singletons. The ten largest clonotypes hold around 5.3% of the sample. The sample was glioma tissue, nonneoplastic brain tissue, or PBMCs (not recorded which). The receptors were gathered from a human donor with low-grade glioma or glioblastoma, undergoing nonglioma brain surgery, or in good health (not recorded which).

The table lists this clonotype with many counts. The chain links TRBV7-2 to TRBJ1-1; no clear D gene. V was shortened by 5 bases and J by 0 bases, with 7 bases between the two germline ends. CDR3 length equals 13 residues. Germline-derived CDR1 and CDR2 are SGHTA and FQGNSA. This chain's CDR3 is CASSRQMNTEAFF. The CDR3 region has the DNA TGTGCCAGCAGCCGTCAGATGAACACTGAAGCTTTCTTT.

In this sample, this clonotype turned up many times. DNA of the CDR3: TGTGCCAGCAGTTACTCGAGGAGTGTCAATGAGCAGTTCTTC. Its translation is CASSYSRSVNEQFF. The V gene is TRBV6-6, the J gene TRBJ2-1, with unresolved D. The CDR3 extends over 14 amino acids. Trimming took off 0 bases at V and 6 bases at J, with 9 bases between the two ends. Germline V gene lookup returns CDR1 MNHNY and CDR2 SVGAGI (reference sequence).

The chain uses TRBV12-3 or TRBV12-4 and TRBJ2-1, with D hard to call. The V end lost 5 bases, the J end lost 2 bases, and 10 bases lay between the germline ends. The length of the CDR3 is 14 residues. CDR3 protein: CASSIFGPYNEQFF. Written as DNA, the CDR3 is TGTGCCAGCAGTATCTTTGGGCCCTACAATGAGCAGTTCTTC.

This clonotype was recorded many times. Here the CDR3 DNA reads TGCAGCTCATCCCCGGGACAGATCCAAGAGACCCAGTACTTC. It is translated as CSSSPGQIQETQYF. The V and J genes are TRBV20-1 and TRBJ2-5, with 7 positions matching TRBD1. Germline lookup yields CDR1 DFQATT and CDR2 SNEGSKA (reference sequence). The CDR3 is made up of 14 amino acids.

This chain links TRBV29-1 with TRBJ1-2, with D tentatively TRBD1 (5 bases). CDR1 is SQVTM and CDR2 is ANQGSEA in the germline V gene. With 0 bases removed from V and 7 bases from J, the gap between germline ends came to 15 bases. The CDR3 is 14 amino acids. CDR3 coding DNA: TGCAGCGTTGAAGATCGGGGCCGGCGCAGTGGCTACACCTTC. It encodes CSVEDRGRRSGYTF.

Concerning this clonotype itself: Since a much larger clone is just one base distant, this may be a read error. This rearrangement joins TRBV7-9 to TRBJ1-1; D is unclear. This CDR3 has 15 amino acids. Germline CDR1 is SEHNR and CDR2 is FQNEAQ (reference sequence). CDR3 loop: CASTFTSGMNTEALF. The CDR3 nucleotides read TGTGCCAGCACCTTCACGTCTGGCATGAACACTGAAGCTTTATTT.

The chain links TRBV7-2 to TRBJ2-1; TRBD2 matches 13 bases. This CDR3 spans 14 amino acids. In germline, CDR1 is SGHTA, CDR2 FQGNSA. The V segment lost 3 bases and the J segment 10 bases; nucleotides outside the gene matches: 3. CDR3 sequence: CASSFTSGRGEQFF. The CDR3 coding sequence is TGTGCCAGCAGCTTCACTAGCGGGAGGGGAGAGCAGTTCTTC.

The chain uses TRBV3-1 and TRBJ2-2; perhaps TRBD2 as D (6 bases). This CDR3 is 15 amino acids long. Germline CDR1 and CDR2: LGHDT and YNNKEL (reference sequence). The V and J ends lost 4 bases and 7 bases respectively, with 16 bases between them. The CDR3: CASSRSLAAVGELFF. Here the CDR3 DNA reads TGTGCCAGCAGCCGATCACTAGCTGCTGTCGGGGAGCTGTTTTTT.

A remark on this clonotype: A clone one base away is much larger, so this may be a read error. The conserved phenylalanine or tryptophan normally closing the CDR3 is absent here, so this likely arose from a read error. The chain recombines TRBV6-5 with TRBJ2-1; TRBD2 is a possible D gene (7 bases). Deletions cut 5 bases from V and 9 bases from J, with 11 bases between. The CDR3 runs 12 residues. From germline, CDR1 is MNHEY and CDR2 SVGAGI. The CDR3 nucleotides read TGTGCCAGCAGTACGGGGGGCGGTGAGCAGTTCTTG. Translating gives CASSTGGGEQFL.

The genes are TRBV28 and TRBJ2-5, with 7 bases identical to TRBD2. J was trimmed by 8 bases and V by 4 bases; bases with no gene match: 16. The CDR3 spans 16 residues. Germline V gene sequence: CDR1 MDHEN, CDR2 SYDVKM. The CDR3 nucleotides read TGTGCCAGCAGTTGGGGAGGGGCAGTAAGCAAGAGAACCCAGTACTTC. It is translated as CASSWGGAVSKRTQYF.

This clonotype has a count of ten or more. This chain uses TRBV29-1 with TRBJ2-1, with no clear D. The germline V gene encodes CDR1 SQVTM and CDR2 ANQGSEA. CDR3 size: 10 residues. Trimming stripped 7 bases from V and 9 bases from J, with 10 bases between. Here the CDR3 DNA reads TGCAGCGCACGTATCGGTGAGCAGTTCTTC. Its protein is CSARIGEQFF.